This record covers a single TCR beta chain. Different DNA sequences within this sample yield the same CDR3. This sample was taken from a study of shared clonotypes between healthy human individuals. Method: immunoSEQ multiplex PCR; TCRdb's copy keeps in-frame clones and lacks some. The data show roughly 2,300,000 clones, 92% seen once. CDR3 size: 13 residues. The V gene lost 2 bases and the J gene lost 5 bases, with 6 bases spanning the gap. Germline-derived CDR1 and CDR2 are SGHTA and FQGTGA. V is TRBV7-3 and J is TRBJ2-2; D call uncertain. The origin of this receptor is a man aged 18 to 30 in good health. Some clones in this sample may be carry-over from other donors' samples. Sequences were obtained from naive CD4+ T cells from PBMCs. The subset denotes: CD45RA+ positively selected. The CDR3 DNA follows: TGTGCCAGCAGCTTATGGGCAACCGGGGAGCTGTTTTTT. This gives the protein CASSLWATGELFF.